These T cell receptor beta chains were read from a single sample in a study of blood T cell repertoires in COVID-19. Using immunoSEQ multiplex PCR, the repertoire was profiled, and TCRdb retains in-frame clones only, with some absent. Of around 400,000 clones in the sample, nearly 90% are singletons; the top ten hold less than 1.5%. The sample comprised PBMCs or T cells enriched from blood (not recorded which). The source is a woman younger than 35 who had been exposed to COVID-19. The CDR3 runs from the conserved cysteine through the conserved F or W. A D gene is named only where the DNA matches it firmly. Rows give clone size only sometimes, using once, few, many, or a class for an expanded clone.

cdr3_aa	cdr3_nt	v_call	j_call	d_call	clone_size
CASSWGDSYEQYF	TGCGCCAGCAGCTGGGGGGACAGTTACGAGCAGTACTTC	TRBV5-1	TRBJ2-7	-	-
CASSTAGTSGYEQYF	TGTGCCAGCAGCACCGCGGGGACTAGCGGCTACGAGCAGTACTTC	TRBV3-1/TRBV3-2	TRBJ2-7	TRBD2	-
CASSPLPPRVASNYGYTF	TGTGCCAGCTCACCCCTACCGCCTCGAGTAGCCTCTAACTATGGCTACACCTTC	TRBV18	TRBJ1-2	-	once
CASSEQQGPVSYGYTF	TGTGCCAGCAGCGAACAACAGGGGCCCGTTAGCTATGGCTACACCTTC	TRBV7-2	TRBJ1-2	TRBD1	-
CASSLGLAGGGITDTQYF	TGTGCCAGCAGCTTAGGACTAGCGGGAGGCGGGATCACAGATACGCAGTATTTT	TRBV7-7	TRBJ2-3	TRBD2	-
CASSQVELAESYEQYF	TGTGCCAGCAGCCAAGTGGAACTAGCGGAATCCTACGAGCAGTACTTC	TRBV4-2	TRBJ2-7	TRBD2	-
CASSQTRDSWEQYF	TGCGCCAGCAGCCAAACTAGGGACAGTTGGGAGCAGTACTTC	TRBV5-1	TRBJ2-7	TRBD1	-
CASSFSRDKFLNIQYF	TGTGCCAGCAGTTTTTCCCGGGACAAGTTCCTAAACATTCAGTACTTC	TRBV28	TRBJ2-4	-	-
CASSQVQQAAEAFF	TGTGCCAGCAGCCAAGTTCAACAGGCCGCTGAAGCTTTCTTT	TRBV3-1/TRBV3-2	TRBJ1-1	-	once
CASSPTDRGRDGYTF	TGCGCCAGCAGTCCGACCGACAGGGGGCGGGATGGCTACACCTTC	TRBV23-1	TRBJ1-2	TRBD1	-
CAMARTSTDTQYF	TGTGCCATGGCGCGGACTAGCACAGATACGCAGTATTTT	TRBV6-6	TRBJ2-3	-	-
CASSLEGGNEKLFF	TGCGCCAGCAGCTTGGAGGGCGGGAATGAAAAACTGTTTTTT	TRBV5-1	TRBJ1-4	-	-
CASRFRAGVTKNIQYF	TGTGCAAGTCGCTTCCGAGCGGGAGTGACCAAAAACATTCAGTACTTC	TRBV12-2	TRBJ2-4	-	once
CASSEFVGTTTNEKLFF	TGTGCCAGCAGTGAATTCGTGGGCACCACAACTAATGAAAAACTGTTTTTT	TRBV25-1	TRBJ1-4	-	once
CASSPDRWMNTEAFF	TGTGCCAGCAGCCCCGACAGATGGATGAACACTGAAGCTTTCTTT	TRBV28	TRBJ1-1	-	-
CASSVSGGLEGADTQYF	TGTGCCAGCAGCGTCTCGGGGGGCCTTGAAGGGGCAGATACGCAGTATTTT	TRBV9	TRBJ2-3	-	-
CASIKLAYEQYF	TGCGCCAGCATCAAGCTCGCCTACGAGCAGTACTTC	TRBV23-1	TRBJ2-7	-	once
CASSPRLADTGELFF	TGCGCCAGCAGCCCACGACTAGCGGATACCGGGGAGCTGTTTTTT	TRBV4-1	TRBJ2-2	TRBD2	-
CASSESTGMGQPQHF	TGCGCCAGCAGTGAGTCGACAGGTATGGGTCAGCCCCAGCATTTT	TRBV10-2	TRBJ1-5	-	-
CASSPPVSYRGMDEQFF	TGTGCCAGCTCACCACCGGTTTCGTACAGGGGGATGGATGAGCAGTTCTTC	TRBV18	TRBJ2-1	TRBD1	-
CASSFAGNEQYF	TGTGCCAGCAGTTTTGCGGGGAACGAGCAGTACTTC	TRBV12-3/TRBV12-4	TRBJ2-7	-	-
CASRTTGGPSYF	TGTGCCAGCAGAACCACAGGGGGCCCCTCGTACTTC	TRBV6-5	TRBJ2-5	TRBD1	-
CATLGGTGYNEQFF	TGTGCCACCCTCGGAGGGACAGGGTACAATGAGCAGTTCTTC	TRBV27	TRBJ2-1	TRBD1	-
CASSPPLTDTQYF	TGTGCCAGCAGTCCCCCACTCACAGATACGCAGTATTTT	TRBV7-9	TRBJ2-3	-	-
CAISESDGGAHQF	TGTGCCATCAGTGAGTCTGACGGGGGGGCACATCAATTC	TRBV10-3	TRBJ2-7	TRBD2	-
CASSLGGGTYNEQFF	TGCGCCAGCAGCTTAGGAGGGGGCACTTACAATGAGCAGTTCTTC	TRBV5-1	TRBJ2-1	-	once
CASSFDSRAEAFF	TGTGCCAGCAGCTTCGACAGTCGGGCTGAAGCTTTCTTT	TRBV7-2	TRBJ1-1	-	-
CASSQDTDRGTQYF	TGTGCCAGCAGCCAAGACACGGACAGGGGGACCCAGTACTTC	TRBV3-1/TRBV3-2	TRBJ2-5	TRBD1	-
CASSLFAGATNEKLFF	TGTGCCAGCAGTTTATTTGCAGGGGCAACTAATGAAAAACTGTTTTTT	TRBV28	TRBJ1-4	-	-
CAISHIRGQGGLANQPQHF	TGTGCCATCAGTCACATCCGGGGACAGGGAGGGTTAGCAAATCAGCCCCAGCATTTT	TRBV10-3	TRBJ1-5	TRBD1	-
CASSLDKLAGGGEQYF	TGTGCCAGCAGCTTAGATAAACTAGCGGGAGGGGGGGAGCAGTACTTC	TRBV11-2	TRBJ2-7	TRBD2	-
CASQQGQGDFWDTEAFF	TGTGCCAGTCAGCAGGGACAGGGGGATTTCTGGGACACTGAAGCTTTCTTT	TRBV19	TRBJ1-1	TRBD1	-
CASSLQGHTEAFF	TGTGCCAGCAGTTTGCAGGGACATACTGAAGCTTTCTTT	TRBV12-3/TRBV12-4	TRBJ1-1	-	-
CASSLQGTNEKLFF	TGTGCCAGCAGCCTACAGGGGACTAATGAAAAACTGTTTTTT	TRBV14	TRBJ1-4	TRBD1	once
CASSHWDRGSYGYTF	TGTGCCAGCAGCCATTGGGACAGGGGAAGCTATGGCTACACCTTC	TRBV3-1/TRBV3-2	TRBJ1-2	TRBD1	few
CASSYSWTGNYEQYF	TGTGCCAGCAGTTACTCATGGACAGGGAACTACGAGCAGTACTTC	TRBV6-5	TRBJ2-7	TRBD1	-
CASSQEITGANTEAFF	TGTGCCAGCAGCCAAGAAATCACAGGAGCCAACACTGAAGCTTTCTTT	TRBV4-2	TRBJ1-1	-	-
CASSNYAGTGTYGYTF	TGTGCCAGTAGTAACTATGCCGGGACAGGGACCTATGGCTACACCTTC	TRBV19	TRBJ1-2	TRBD1	-
CAWSVLPGGSTEAFF	TGTGCCTGGAGTGTACTTCCAGGGGGCAGCACTGAAGCTTTCTTT	TRBV30	TRBJ1-1	TRBD1	-
CASSSPTTPTENEQFF	TGTGCCAGCAGCTCCCCGACTACCCCGACTGAGAATGAGCAGTTCTTC	TRBV11-2	TRBJ2-1	-	once
CASSPLDAPRVQETQYF	TGTGCCAGCTCACCGTTGGACGCCCCCAGGGTCCAAGAGACCCAGTACTTC	TRBV18	TRBJ2-5	-	-
CASSPLRGNGNTIYF	TGTGCCAGCTCACCCTTGAGGGGGAACGGAAACACCATATATTTT	TRBV18	TRBJ1-3	-	-
CAISSGDNSPLHF	TGTGCCATCAGTTCAGGGGATAATTCACCCCTCCACTTT	TRBV10-3	TRBJ1-6	-	-
CASSPQGTGANVLTF	TGCGCCAGCAGCCCACAGGGTACTGGGGCCAACGTCCTGACTTTC	TRBV5-1	TRBJ2-6	-	once
CASSLVTGPTEAFF	TGTGCCAGCAGCTTGGTGACAGGGCCCACTGAAGCTTTCTTT	TRBV11-1	TRBJ1-1	TRBD1	-
CASSVAGYNEQFF	TGCGCCAGCAGCGTAGCGGGGTACAATGAGCAGTTCTTC	TRBV4-1	TRBJ2-1	TRBD2	-
CASSNPRLAGGVTGELFF	TGTGCCAGCAGCAATCCCCGCCTAGCGGGAGGAGTCACTGGGGAGCTGTTTTTT	TRBV21-1	TRBJ2-2	-	-
CASSVDHRDSTYEQYF	TGTGCCAGCAGCGTAGACCACCGGGACAGCACCTACGAGCAGTACTTC	TRBV4-2	TRBJ2-7	TRBD1	-
CASSLDGTSGPGGWETQYF	TGTGCCAGCAGCTTAGACGGGACTAGCGGGCCCGGGGGGTGGGAGACCCAGTACTTC	TRBV7-2	TRBJ2-5	TRBD2	-
CASSLGASGNTIYF	TGTGCCAGCAGTCTTGGGGCCTCTGGAAACACCATATATTTT	TRBV6-2/TRBV6-3	TRBJ1-3	-	-
CASSSPGQGNYGYTF	TGTGCCAGTAGTAGCCCGGGACAGGGAAACTATGGCTACACCTTC	TRBV19	TRBJ1-2	TRBD1	-
CASSQVTLAGALYNEQFF	TGTGCCAGCAGCCAAGTGACGCTAGCGGGGGCACTCTACAATGAGCAGTTCTTC	TRBV4-2	TRBJ2-1	TRBD2	-
CASSSGRTSGSNYNEQFF	TGTGCCAGCAGCTCGGGGCGGACTAGCGGGAGTAACTACAATGAGCAGTTCTTC	TRBV5-5	TRBJ2-1	TRBD2	-
CASSPGLGSTEKLFF	TGTGCCAGCAGCCCAGGTCTGGGCAGCACCGAAAAACTGTTTTTT	TRBV5-4	TRBJ1-4	-	-
CASSEEGDPPGIEQFF	TGTGCCAGCAGTGAGGAGGGAGATCCCCCAGGAATTGAGCAGTTCTTC	TRBV6-1	TRBJ2-1	-	-
CASSLEGLAGSPLHF	TGTGCCAGCAGCTTGGAGGGACTGGCTGGATCACCCCTCCACTTT	TRBV5-5	TRBJ1-6	-	-
CAWSVRRLEPYEQYF	TGTGCCTGGAGTGTTCGGAGACTAGAACCCTACGAGCAGTACTTC	TRBV30	TRBJ2-7	-	-
CASSPGLNEKLFF	TGTGCCAGCTCACCAGGGCTTAATGAAAAACTGTTTTTT	TRBV18	TRBJ1-4	-	-